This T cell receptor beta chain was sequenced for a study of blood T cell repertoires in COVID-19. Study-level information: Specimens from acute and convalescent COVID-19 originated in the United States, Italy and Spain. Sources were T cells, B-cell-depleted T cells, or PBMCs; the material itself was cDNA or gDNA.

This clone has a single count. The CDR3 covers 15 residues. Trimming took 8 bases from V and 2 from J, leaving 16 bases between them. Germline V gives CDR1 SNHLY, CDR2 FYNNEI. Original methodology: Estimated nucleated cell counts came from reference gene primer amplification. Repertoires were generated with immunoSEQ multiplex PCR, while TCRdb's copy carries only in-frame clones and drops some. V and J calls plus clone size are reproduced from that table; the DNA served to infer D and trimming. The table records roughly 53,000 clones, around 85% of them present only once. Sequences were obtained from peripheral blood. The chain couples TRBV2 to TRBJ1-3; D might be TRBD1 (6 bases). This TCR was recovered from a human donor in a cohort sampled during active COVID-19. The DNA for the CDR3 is TGTGCCAGCGCCACACAGGGATTAGCTGGAAACACCATATATTTT. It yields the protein CASATQGLAGNTIYF.